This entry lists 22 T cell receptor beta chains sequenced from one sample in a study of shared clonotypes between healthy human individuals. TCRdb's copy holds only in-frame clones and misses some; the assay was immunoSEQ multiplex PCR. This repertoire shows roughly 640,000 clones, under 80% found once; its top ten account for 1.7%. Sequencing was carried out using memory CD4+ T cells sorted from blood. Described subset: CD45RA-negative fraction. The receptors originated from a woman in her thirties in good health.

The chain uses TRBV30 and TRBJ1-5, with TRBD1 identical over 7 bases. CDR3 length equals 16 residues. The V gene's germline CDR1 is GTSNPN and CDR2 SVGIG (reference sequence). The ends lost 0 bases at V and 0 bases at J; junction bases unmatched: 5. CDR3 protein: CAWSVQGSYSNQPQHF. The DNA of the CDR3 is TGTGCCTGGAGTGTACAGGGGTCCTATAGCAATCAGCCCCAGCATTTT.

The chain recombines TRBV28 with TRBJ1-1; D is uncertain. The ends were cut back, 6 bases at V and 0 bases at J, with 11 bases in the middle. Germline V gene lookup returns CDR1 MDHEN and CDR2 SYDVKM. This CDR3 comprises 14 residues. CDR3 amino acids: CASSYPAVNTEAFF. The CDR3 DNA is TGTGCCAGCAGCTATCCGGCGGTGAACACTGAAGCTTTCTTT.

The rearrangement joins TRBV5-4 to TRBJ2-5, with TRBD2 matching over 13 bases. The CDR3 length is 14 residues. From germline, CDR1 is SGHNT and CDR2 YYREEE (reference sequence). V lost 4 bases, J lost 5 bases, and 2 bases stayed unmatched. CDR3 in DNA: TGTGCCAGCAGCGTGACTAGCGGGAGGGAGACCCAGTACTTC. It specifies CASSVTSGRETQYF. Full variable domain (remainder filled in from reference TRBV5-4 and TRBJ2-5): ETGVTQSPTHLIKTRGQQVTLRCSSQSGHNTVSWYQQALGQGPQFIFQYYREEENGRGNFPPRFSGLQFPNYSSELNVNALELDDSALYLCASSVTSGRETQYFGPGTRLLVL.

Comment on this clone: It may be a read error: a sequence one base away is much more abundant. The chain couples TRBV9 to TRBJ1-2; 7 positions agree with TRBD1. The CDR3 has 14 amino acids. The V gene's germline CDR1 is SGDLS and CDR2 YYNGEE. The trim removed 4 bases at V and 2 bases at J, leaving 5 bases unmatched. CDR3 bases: TGTGCCAGCAGCCAGCTGACAGGGAACTATGGCTACACCTTC. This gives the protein CASSQLTGNYGYTF.

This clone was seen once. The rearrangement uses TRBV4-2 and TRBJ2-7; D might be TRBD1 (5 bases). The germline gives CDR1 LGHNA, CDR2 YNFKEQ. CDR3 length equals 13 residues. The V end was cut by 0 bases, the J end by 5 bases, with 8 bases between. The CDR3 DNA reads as TGTGCCAGCAGCCAAGAGTTAGGGGACGAGCAGTACTTC. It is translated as CASSQELGDEQYF.

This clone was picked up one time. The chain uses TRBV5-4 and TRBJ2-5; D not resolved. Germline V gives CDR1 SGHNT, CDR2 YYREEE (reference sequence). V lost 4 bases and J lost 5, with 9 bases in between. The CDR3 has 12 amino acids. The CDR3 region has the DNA TGTGCCAGCAGCCAATCCACGGAGACCCAGTACTTC. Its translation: CASSQSTETQYF.

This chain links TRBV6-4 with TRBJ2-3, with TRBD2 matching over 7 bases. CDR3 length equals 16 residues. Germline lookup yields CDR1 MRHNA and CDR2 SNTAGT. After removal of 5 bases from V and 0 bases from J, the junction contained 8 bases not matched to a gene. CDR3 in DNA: TGTGCCAGCAGTCGGGACTATTCAACTAGCACAGATACGCAGTATTTT. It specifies CASSRDYSTSTDTQYF.

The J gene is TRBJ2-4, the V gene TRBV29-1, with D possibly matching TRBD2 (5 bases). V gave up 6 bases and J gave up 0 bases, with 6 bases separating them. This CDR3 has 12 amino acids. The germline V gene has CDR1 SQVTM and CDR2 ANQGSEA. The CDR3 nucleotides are TGCAGCGTCGGGGTAGCCAAAAACATTCAGTACTTC. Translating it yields CSVGVAKNIQYF. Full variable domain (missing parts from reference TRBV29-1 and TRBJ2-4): SAVISQKPSRDICQRGTSLTIQCQVDSQVTMMFWYRQQPGQSLTLIATANQGSEATYESGFVIDKFPISRPNLTFSTLTVSNMSPEDSSIYLCSVGVAKNIQYFGAGTRLSVL.

The CDR3 bases are TGTGCCAGCAGCTTAATGGGGGATTGGGGAGATACGCAGTATTTT. Protein product: CASSLMGDWGDTQYF. The chain combines TRBV7-9 with TRBJ2-3; D is perhaps TRBD1 or TRBD2 (5 bases each). The germline CDR1 and CDR2 sequences are SEHNR and FQNEAQ (reference sequence). The germline V and J ends were trimmed by 2 bases and 5 bases, with 14 bases remaining between them. The CDR3 is made up of 15 amino acids. Full variable domain (missing parts from reference TRBV7-9 and TRBJ2-3): DTGVSQNPRHKITKRGQNVTFRCDPISEHNRLYWYRQTLGQGPEFLTYFQNEAQLEKSRLLSDRFSAERPKGSFSTLEIQRTEQGDSAMYLCASSLMGDWGDTQYFGPGTRLTVL.

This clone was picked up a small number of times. CDR3 sequence: CASSLDQGANSPLHF. The CDR3 bases are TGTGCCAGCAGCTTAGATCAGGGGGCGAATTCACCCCTCCACTTT. The chain has TRBV11-2 and TRBJ1-6; 8 nucleotides match TRBD1. The CDR3 sequence is 15 residues long. Germline V gene lookup returns CDR1 SGHAT and CDR2 FQNNGV. V gave up 0 bases and J gave up 7 bases; unmatched junction bases: 2.

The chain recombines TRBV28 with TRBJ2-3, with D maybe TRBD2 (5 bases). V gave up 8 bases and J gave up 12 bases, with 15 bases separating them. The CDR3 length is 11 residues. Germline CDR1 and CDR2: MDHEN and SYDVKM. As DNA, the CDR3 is TGTGCCAGCGCTGAAGGAGGTAGACAGTATTTT. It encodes CASAEGGRQYF. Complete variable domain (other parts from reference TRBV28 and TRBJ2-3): DVKVTQSSRYLVKRTGEKVFLECVQDMDHENMFWYRQDPGLGLRLIYFSYDVKMKEKGDIPEGYSVSREKKERFSLILESASTNQTSMYLCASAEGGRQYFGPGTRLTVL.

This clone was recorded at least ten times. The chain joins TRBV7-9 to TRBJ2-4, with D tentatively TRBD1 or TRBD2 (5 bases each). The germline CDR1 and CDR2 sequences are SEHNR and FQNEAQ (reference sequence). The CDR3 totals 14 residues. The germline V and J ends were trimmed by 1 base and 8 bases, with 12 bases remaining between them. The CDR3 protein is CASSLGGETDIQYF. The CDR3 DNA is TGTGCCAGCAGCTTAGGAGGGGAGACGGACATTCAGTACTTC.

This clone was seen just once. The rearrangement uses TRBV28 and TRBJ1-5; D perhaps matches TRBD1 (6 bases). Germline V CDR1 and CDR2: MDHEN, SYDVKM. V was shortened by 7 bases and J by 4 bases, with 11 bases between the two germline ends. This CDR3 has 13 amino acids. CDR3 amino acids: CASIWGQNQPQHF. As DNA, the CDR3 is TGTGCCAGCATCTGGGGACAAAATCAGCCCCAGCATTTT.

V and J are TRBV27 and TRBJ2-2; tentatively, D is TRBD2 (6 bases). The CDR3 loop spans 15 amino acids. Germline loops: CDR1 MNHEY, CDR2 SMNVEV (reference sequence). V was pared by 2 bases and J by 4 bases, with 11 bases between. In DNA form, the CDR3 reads TGTGCCAGCAGTTTAAGGCGGGACCCCACCGGGGAGCTGTTTTTT. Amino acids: CASSLRRDPTGELFF.

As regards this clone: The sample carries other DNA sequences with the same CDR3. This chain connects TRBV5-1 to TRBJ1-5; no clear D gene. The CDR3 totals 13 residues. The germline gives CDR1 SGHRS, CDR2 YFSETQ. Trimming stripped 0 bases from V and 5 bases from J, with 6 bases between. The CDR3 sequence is CASSLGTDQPQHF. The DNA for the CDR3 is TGCGCCAGCAGCTTGGGGACCGATCAGCCCCAGCATTTT.

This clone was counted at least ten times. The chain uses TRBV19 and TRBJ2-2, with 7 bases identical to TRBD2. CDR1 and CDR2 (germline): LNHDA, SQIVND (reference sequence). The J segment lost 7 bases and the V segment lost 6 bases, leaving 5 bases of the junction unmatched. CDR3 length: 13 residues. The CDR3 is CASSPGGNGELFF. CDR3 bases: TGTGCCAGTAGCCCCGGGGGGAACGGGGAGCTGTTTTTT.

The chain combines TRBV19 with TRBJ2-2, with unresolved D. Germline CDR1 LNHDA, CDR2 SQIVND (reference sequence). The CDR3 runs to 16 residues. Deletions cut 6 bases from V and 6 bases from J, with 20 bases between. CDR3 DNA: TGTGCCAGTAGATGGGGTATGGACCCATCCTCCGGGGAGCTGTTTTTT. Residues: CASRWGMDPSSGELFF.

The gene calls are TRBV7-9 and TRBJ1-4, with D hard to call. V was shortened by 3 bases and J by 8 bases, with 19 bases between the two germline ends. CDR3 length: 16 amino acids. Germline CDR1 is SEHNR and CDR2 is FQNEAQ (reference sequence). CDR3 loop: CASSFKSALGGEKLFF. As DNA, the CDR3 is TGTGCCAGCAGCTTCAAATCGGCCCTCGGCGGGGAAAAACTGTTTTTT.

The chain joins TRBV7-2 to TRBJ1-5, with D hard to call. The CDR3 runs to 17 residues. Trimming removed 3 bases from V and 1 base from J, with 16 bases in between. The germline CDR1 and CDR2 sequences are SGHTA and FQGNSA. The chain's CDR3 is CASSLVRAQHSNQPQHF. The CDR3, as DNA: TGTGCCAGCAGCTTGGTACGAGCTCAGCACAGCAATCAGCCCCAGCATTTT.

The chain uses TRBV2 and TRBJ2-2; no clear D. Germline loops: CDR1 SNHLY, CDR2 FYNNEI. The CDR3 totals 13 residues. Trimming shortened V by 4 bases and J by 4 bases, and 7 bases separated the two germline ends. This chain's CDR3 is CASSGLLTGELFF. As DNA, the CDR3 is TGTGCCAGCAGTGGCCTACTCACCGGGGAGCTGTTTTTT. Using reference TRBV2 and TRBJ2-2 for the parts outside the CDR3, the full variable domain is EPEVTQTPSHQVTQMGQEVILRCVPISNHLYFYWYRQILGQKVEFLVSFYNNEISEKSEIFDDQFSVERPDGSNFTLKIRSTKLEDSAMYFCASSGLLTGELFFGEGSRLTVL.

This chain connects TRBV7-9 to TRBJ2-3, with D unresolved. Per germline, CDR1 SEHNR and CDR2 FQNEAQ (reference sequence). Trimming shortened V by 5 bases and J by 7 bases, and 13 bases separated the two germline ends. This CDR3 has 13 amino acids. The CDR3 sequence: CASSRPSGNTQYF. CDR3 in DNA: TGTGCCAGCAGCCGACCCAGTGGGAATACGCAGTATTTT.

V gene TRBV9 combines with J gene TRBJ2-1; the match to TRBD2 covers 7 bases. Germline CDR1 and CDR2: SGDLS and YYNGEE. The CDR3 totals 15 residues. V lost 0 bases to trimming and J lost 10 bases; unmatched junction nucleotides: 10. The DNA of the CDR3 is TGTGCCAGCAGCGTAGGAGGGAGGGGATCAGGCGAGCAGTTCTTC. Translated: CASSVGGRGSGEQFF. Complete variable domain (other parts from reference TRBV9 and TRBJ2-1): DSGVTQTPKHLITATGQRVTLRCSPRSGDLSVYWYQQSLDQGLQFLIQYYNGEERAKGNILERFSAQQFPDLHSELNLSSLELGDSALYFCASSVGGRGSGEQFFGPGTRLTVL.